Shown below are 6 T cell receptor beta chains from a single sample sequenced in a study. MiXCR, run by TCRdb on the reads, gives a single entry per CDR3 protein. The sample carries about 15,000 distinct CDR3 sequences, approximately 34% recorded once. Sequenced: blood. Receptors were obtained from a human donor.

By proportion, this clonotype is medium-sized. V gene TRBV29-1 combines with J gene TRBJ2-7; 10 bases map to TRBD1. This CDR3 is built from 13 residues. Germline V gives CDR1 SQVTM, CDR2 ANQGSEA. V lost 6 bases and J lost 1; bases outside the gene matches: 3. This CDR3 is CSVGQGGSYEQYF. The CDR3 DNA is TGCAGCGTCGGACAGGGGGGGTCCTACGAGCAGTACTTC.

By proportion, this clonotype is medium-sized. The chain couples TRBV4-3 to TRBJ1-6, with 7 bases that match TRBD1. After removal of 7 bases from V and 7 bases from J, the junction contained 13 bases not matched to a gene. From germline, CDR1 is LGHNA and CDR2 YSLEER. The CDR3 has 16 amino acids. In nucleotides, the CDR3 is TGCGCCAGCAAAGAGGGGACAGCAACCTCAAATTCACCCCTCCACTTT. Amino acid sequence: CASKEGTATSNSPLHF.

This clonotype is medium-sized in the sample. CDR3 amino acids: CASSNFGTGGGETQYF. The CDR3 region has the DNA TGTGCCAGCAGCAACTTCGGGACAGGTGGCGGAGAGACCCAGTACTTC. This chain links TRBV6-2 or TRBV6-3 with TRBJ2-5; 8 bases match TRBD1. The V gene end was trimmed by 6 bases and the J gene end by 4 bases; junction bases not matched to a gene: 13. There are 16 residues in the CDR3. Germline V CDR1 and CDR2: MNHEY, SVGEGT.

This chain joins TRBV20-1 and TRBJ2-5; TRBD2 agrees at 9 bases. The CDR3 totals 15 residues. V was clipped by 0 bases and J by 3 bases; unmatched bases: 5. CDR1 DFQATT and CDR2 SNEGSKA come from the germline V gene (reference sequence). CDR3 residues: CSARDLRLAEETQYF. The CDR3 DNA sequence: TGCAGTGCTAGAGATCTGAGACTAGCGGAAGAGACCCAGTACTTC.

This clonotype appeared a single time. The rearrangement joins TRBV6-9 to TRBJ2-7, with TRBD1 matching over 10 bases. V dropped 2 bases and J dropped 4; count of bases not matched to a gene: 8. Germline V gene sequence: CDR1 MNHGY, CDR2 SVAAGI. The CDR3 totals 16 residues. The chain's CDR3 is CASSYTREGQGYEQYF. Written as DNA, the CDR3 is TGTGCCAGCAGTTATACGAGGGAGGGACAGGGGTACGAGCAGTACTTC.

The chain couples TRBV28 to TRBJ2-5; D possibly matches TRBD1 or TRBD2 (5 bases each). The CDR3 contains 14 residues. The germline gives CDR1 MDHEN, CDR2 SYDVKM. Trimming left V 0 bases short and J 4 bases short, with 9 bases between. The CDR3 region is CASSLWGTGETQYF. CDR3 DNA sequence: TGTGCCAGCAGTTTATGGGGGACGGGAGAGACCCAGTACTTC. Based on the CDR3 plus reference TRBV28 and TRBJ2-5, the full variable domain is DVKVTQSSRYLVKRTGEKVFLECVQDMDHENMFWYRQDPGLGLRLIYFSYDVKMKEKGDIPEGYSVSREKKERFSLILESASTNQTSMYLCASSLWGTGETQYFGPGTRLLVL.